This TCR beta chain was retrieved from a study of shared clonotypes between healthy human individuals. Genomic DNA per cell subset filled all wells of several immunoSEQ plates. Replicate PCRs run on sorted subsets employed 150 to 250 ng DNA, 30,000 to 35,000 T cell genomes. Data came from immunoSEQ multiplex PCR; TCRdb stores just in-frame clones and leaves some out. This table has 2 million to 2.5 million clones, approximately 96% appearing once. A note on this clone: Antigen unknown.

The V gene lost 3 bases and the J gene lost 0 bases, with 13 bases spanning the gap. This CDR3 is 15 amino acids long. Notes on the study in general: Among donors, the sharing of clonotypes was expected to be influenced by sequencing depth. Naive subsets typically showed greater estimated richness than memory subsets.

The source of this sequence is a man between 18 and 29 years old in good health. This chain uses TRBV5-3 with TRBJ2-7, with unresolved D. TRBV5-3 is placed among ORFs of uncertain function. Input material: naive CD4+ T cells sorted from blood. Subset defined: CD45RA+ positively selected. The CDR3 coding sequence is TGTGCCAGAAGCTGTGGGTCCTTTTACTCCTACGAGCAGTACTTC. As protein: CARSCGSFYSYEQYF.